A single sample is the source of the 32 T cell receptor beta chains below, sequenced in a study of T cells in Graves' hyperthyroidism and ophthalmopathy. Amplification targeted TCR beta CDR3 regions from RNA transcripts. The study used the HTBI primer set for a first-round RT-PCR of the TCR CDR3. TCRdb redid the calling of the multiplex PCR reads with MiXCR, one entry per CDR3 protein. Among approximately 560,000 distinct CDR3 sequences listed, 46% were seen once. Sequenced material: peripheral blood or thyroid tissue (not recorded which). These receptors were obtained from a woman under 30 with Graves' hyperthyroidism.

This clonotype was detected ten times or more. V is TRBV7-2 and J is TRBJ2-7, with D unclear. From germline, CDR1 is SGHTA and CDR2 FQGNSA. Between the trimmed V and J ends, which lost 1 base and 0 bases, there was a span of 10 bases. CDR3 length: 15 residues. The CDR3 DNA follows: TGTGCCAGCAGCTTAGAGCTTAAGAGCTCCTACGAGCAGTACTTC. This codes for CASSLELKSSYEQYF.

The gene calls are TRBV20-1 and TRBJ1-4, with 9 positions matching TRBD1. CDR1 is DFQATT, CDR2 SNEGSKA, per germline (reference sequence). There are 13 residues in the CDR3. J gave up 5 bases and V 5 bases, and 3 bases lay outside the gene matches. DNA for the CDR3: TGCAGTGCTCCTGACAGGGGGAATGAAAAACTGTTTTTT. Protein: CSAPDRGNEKLFF.

V and J are TRBV29-1 and TRBJ2-7; D remains ambiguous. Trimming shortened V by 7 bases and J by 0 bases, and 4 bases separated the two germline ends. The germline V gene encodes CDR1 SQVTM and CDR2 ANQGSEA. This CDR3 is 10 amino acids long. CDR3 sequence reads: CSAHSYEQYF. DNA of the CDR3: TGCAGCGCCCACTCCTACGAGCAGTACTTC.

This clonotype was picked up many times. V usage is TRBV25-1 and J usage is TRBJ1-2; D is possibly TRBD1 (5 bases). This CDR3 has 12 residues. CDR1 and CDR2 (germline): MGHDK, SYGVNS. V gave up 4 bases and J gave up 4 bases, with 7 bases separating them. The CDR3 loop is CASSGQFYGYTF. The CDR3 DNA reads as TGTGCCAGCAGTGGACAGTTCTATGGCTACACCTTC.

The chain joins TRBV29-1 to TRBJ1-2, with a tentative D call TRBD1 (5 bases). The CDR3 is made up of 13 amino acids. CDR1 is SQVTM and CDR2 is ANQGSEA in the germline V gene. Trimming took off 5 bases at V and 3 bases at J, with 13 bases between the two ends. CDR3 nucleotides: TGCAGCGTTTACACAGGCCTCGACTATGGCTACACCTTC. It translates to CSVYTGLDYGYTF.

The chain's CDR3 is CSFGGKIYGYTF. The CDR3 DNA is TGCAGCTTCGGGGGGAAGATCTATGGCTACACCTTC. V is TRBV29-1 and J is TRBJ1-2; TRBD1 is a possible D gene (5 bases). From germline, CDR1 is SQVTM and CDR2 ANQGSEA. Trimming removed 8 bases at V and 4 bases at J, with 14 bases between. The CDR3 extends over 12 amino acids.

This clonotype has a count of ten or more. The V gene is TRBV24-1, the J gene TRBJ1-2; weak D call: TRBD1 (6 bases). V lost 1 base, J lost 6 bases, and 8 bases lay in between. Germline V gene data show CDR1 as KGHDR and CDR2 as SFDVKD. This CDR3 has 13 residues. The CDR3 is CATSDFGGDGYTF. For the CDR3, the DNA is TGTGCCACCAGTGATTTTGGGGGCGATGGCTACACCTTC.

This clonotype was seen ten or more times. The V gene is TRBV24-1, the J gene TRBJ2-7; D gene unclear. There are 11 residues in the CDR3. Trimming left V 2 bases short and J 5 bases short, with 3 bases between. Germline-derived CDR1 and CDR2 are KGHDR and SFDVKD. The CDR3 nucleotides are TGTGCCACCAGTGATTATAACGAGCAGTACTTC. Encoded protein: CATSDYNEQYF.

This clonotype was observed at least ten times. J is TRBJ2-7 and V is TRBV15, with 10 bases identical to TRBD2. This CDR3 spans 17 amino acids. The V gene end was trimmed by 3 bases and the J gene end by 0 bases; junction bases not matched to a gene: 8. Germline V gene lookup returns CDR1 LNHNV and CDR2 YYDKDF (reference sequence). The DNA of the CDR3 is TGTGCCACCAGCAGCCCTAGCGGGAGCGGGAACTCCTACGAGCAGTACTTC. It yields the protein CATSSPSGSGNSYEQYF.

The sample holds a few counts of this clonotype. The rearrangement uses TRBV7-6 and TRBJ2-7; D may be TRBD2 (6 bases). Germline V gene sequence: CDR1 SGHVS, CDR2 FNYEAQ. Between the trimmed V and J ends, which lost 3 bases and 6 bases, there was a span of 15 bases. The CDR3 is 14 amino acids. CDR3 nucleotide sequence: TGTGCCAGCAGCTTGGCGGGCGACGGGGGCGAGCAGTACTTC. It codes for CASSLAGDGGEQYF.

The chain carries TRBV7-9 and TRBJ1-2; no clear D gene. Germline V gene sequence: CDR1 SEHNR, CDR2 FQNEAQ (reference sequence). The CDR3 is 11 residues long. Trimming removed 4 bases from V and 6 bases from J, with 6 bases in between. The CDR3 DNA reads TGTGCCAGCAGCTCGCTGCATGGCTACACCTTC. It codes for CASSSLHGYTF.

This clonotype was detected only a few times. The V call is TRBV7-9, the J call TRBJ1-1, with D possibly matching TRBD1 (6 bases). The length of the CDR3 is 16 residues. Trimming stripped 8 bases from V and 5 bases from J, with 24 bases between. CDR1 and CDR2 (germline): SEHNR, FQNEAQ (reference sequence). Here the CDR3 DNA reads TGTGCCAGCCTTCGGCAGGGGCCCTCCCTTAGGACTGAAGCTTTCTTT. Translating it yields CASLRQGPSLRTEAFF.

This clonotype was picked up one time. V and J are TRBV9 and TRBJ1-6; 10 bases agree with TRBD1. The CDR3 loop spans 13 amino acids. The germline V gene has CDR1 SGDLS and CDR2 YYNGEE. The J segment lost 15 bases and the V segment lost 4 bases, leaving 7 bases of the junction unmatched. The CDR3 nucleotides read TGTGCCAGCAGCCCTCAGGGACAGGGGTACCTCCACTTT. This gives the protein CASSPQGQGYLHF.

On this clonotype itself: A much larger clonotype is one base distant, so this may be a read error. The chain is built from TRBV15 and TRBJ1-4, with D hard to call. Per germline, CDR1 LNHNV and CDR2 YYDKDF (reference sequence). The CDR3 is made up of 13 amino acids. The CDR3, as DNA: TGTACCACCTTGGCATCCAAAGATGAAAAACTGTTTTTT. Amino acids: CTTLASKDEKLFF.

V gene TRBV20-1 combines with J gene TRBJ2-5; possibly TRBD1 or TRBD2 for D (5 bases each). V dropped 3 bases and J dropped 0 bases, with 14 bases sitting between them. Germline lookup yields CDR1 DFQATT and CDR2 SNEGSKA (reference sequence). The CDR3 runs 15 residues. CDR3 protein: CSARQGGRDQETQYF. CDR3 sequence (DNA): TGCAGTGCTAGGCAGGGTGGGAGAGACCAAGAGACCCAGTACTTC.

This clonotype was seen at least ten times. The chain recombines TRBV7-6 with TRBJ1-3; TRBD1 is a possible D gene (5 bases). The CDR3 has 13 residues. Trimming removed 7 bases at V and 4 bases at J, with 11 bases between. Germline V gives CDR1 SGHVS, CDR2 FNYEAQ. The CDR3 DNA is TGTGCCAGCACCGACGGGGGAGGAAACACCATATATTTT. Its protein is CASTDGGGNTIYF. Full variable domain (outside the CDR3, taken from reference TRBV7-6 and TRBJ1-3): GAGVSQSPRYKVTKRGQDVALRCDPISGHVSLYWYRQALGQGPEFLTYFNYEAQQDKSGLPNDRFSAERPEGSISTLTIQRTEQRDSAMYRCASTDGGGNTIYFGEGSWLTVV.

This chain uses TRBV9 with TRBJ1-4; D may be TRBD1 (6 bases). CDR3 length equals 15 residues. V was cut by 3 bases and J by 7 bases, with 16 bases left in between. Per the germline V gene, CDR1 is SGDLS and CDR2 is YYNGEE. The CDR3 DNA sequence: TGTGCCAGCAGCGCACCGGGGGCGAGAGGTGAAAAACTGTTTTTT. It is translated as CASSAPGARGEKLFF. Together with reference TRBV9 and TRBJ1-4, the CDR3 gives the full variable domain: DSGVTQTPKHLITATGQRVTLRCSPRSGDLSVYWYQQSLDQGLQFLIQYYNGEERAKGNILERFSAQQFPDLHSELNLSSLELGDSALYFCASSAPGARGEKLFFGSGTQLSVL.

This clonotype has ten or more counts. The V and J genes are TRBV5-1 and TRBJ2-7, with TRBD1 matching over 7 bases. From germline, CDR1 is SGHRS and CDR2 YFSETQ. This CDR3 comprises 15 residues. Trimming at V came to 4 bases and at J to 4 bases, leaving 11 bases not matched to a gene. CDR3 region: CASSLTAGQVYEQYF. The CDR3 nucleotides read TGCGCCAGCAGCCTGACAGCTGGACAGGTATACGAGCAGTACTTC.

This clonotype has only a few counts. J is TRBJ2-7 and V is TRBV5-1, with D possibly matching TRBD1 (6 bases). Germline V gives CDR1 SGHRS, CDR2 YFSETQ. This CDR3 comprises 16 residues. The ends were cut back, 0 bases at V and 2 bases at J, with 15 bases in the middle. CDR3: CASSLALDSDTYEQYF. In nucleotides, the CDR3 is TGCGCCAGCAGCTTGGCCTTGGACAGTGATACCTACGAGCAGTACTTC.

The rearrangement uses TRBV7-8 and TRBJ1-3; D perhaps matches TRBD1 (5 bases). The CDR3 has 14 amino acids. Per germline, CDR1 SGHVS and CDR2 FQNEAQ. Trimming left V 8 bases short and J 2 bases short, with 13 bases between. DNA for the CDR3: TGTGCCAGCGCTATCCCAGGGACTGGAAACACCATATATTTT. This encodes CASAIPGTGNTIYF.

The chain is built from TRBV12-3 or TRBV12-4 and TRBJ1-5, with D possibly matching TRBD1 (6 bases). The CDR3 extends over 15 amino acids. The germline V and J ends were trimmed by 7 bases and 2 bases, with 15 bases remaining between them. The DNA for the CDR3 is TGTGCCAGCACCCAACAGGGTAGGGGCAATCAGCCCCAGCATTTT. It specifies CASTQQGRGNQPQHF.

Comment on this clonotype: One end of the junction is discordant with germline, which a read error may explain. This chain joins TRBV7-3 and TRBJ2-7; 7 bases are a match to TRBD2. Germline V CDR1 and CDR2: SGHTA, FQGTGA. The CDR3 runs 18 residues. CDR3: CASSQRRTGTGGSYEQYF. The CDR3 DNA is TGCGCCAGCAGCCAACGCCGAACCGGGACTGGCGGGAGTTACGAGCAGTACTTC. Drawing the rest from reference TRBV7-3 and TRBJ2-7, the complete variable domain is GAGVSQTPSNKVTEKGKYVELRCDPISGHTALYWYRQSLGQGPEFLIYFQGTGAADDSGLPNDRFFAVRPEGSVSTLKIQRTERGDSAVYLCASSQRRTGTGGSYEQYFGPGTRLTVT.

The J gene is TRBJ2-7, the V gene TRBV7-2; the match to TRBD2 covers 8 bases. Trimming removed 4 bases from V and 2 bases from J; junction bases left unmatched: 7. Germline V gene data show CDR1 as SGHTA and CDR2 as FQGNSA. This CDR3 has 15 residues. This CDR3 reads CASSSGGAGTYEQYF. As DNA, the CDR3 is TGTGCCAGCAGCTCGGGGGGGGCGGGAACCTACGAGCAGTACTTC.

This clonotype was seen only a few times. The V gene is TRBV7-2, the J gene TRBJ1-5, with no clear D. CDR1 is SGHTA, CDR2 FQGNSA, per germline. V lost 1 base and J lost 4, with 8 bases in between. The CDR3 has 14 residues. The CDR3 nucleotides read TGTGCCAGCAGCTTAGTCTCGAAAAATCAGCCCCAGCATTTT. Amino acids: CASSLVSKNQPQHF.

The chain uses TRBV29-1 and TRBJ1-2, with a tentative D call TRBD1 (5 bases). Trimming removed 8 bases at V and 6 bases at J, with 16 bases between. The germline V gene encodes CDR1 SQVTM and CDR2 ANQGSEA. The length of the CDR3 is 12 residues. CDR3 protein: CSTLSGTDGYTF. CDR3 sequence (DNA): TGCAGCACCTTATCGGGGACGGATGGCTACACCTTC.

The chain carries TRBV12-3 or TRBV12-4 and TRBJ2-7, with 9 bases aligning to TRBD2. V lost 1 base, J lost 6 bases, and 4 bases stayed unmatched. The CDR3 is 14 residues long. CDR3 DNA: TGTGCCAGCAGTTTAGGGACTAGCGAGGGCGAGCAGTACTTC. Translating gives CASSLGTSEGEQYF.

This chain connects TRBV6-2 or TRBV6-3 to TRBJ1-6; D perhaps matches TRBD1 (6 bases). CDR3 length: 18 amino acids. V was shortened by 4 bases and J by 9 bases, with 25 bases between the two germline ends. Germline CDR1 is MNHEY and CDR2 is SVGEGT. CDR3 in amino acids: CASSSKGVLTGSSSPLHF. In DNA form, the CDR3 reads TGTGCCAGCAGTTCAAAGGGCGTGCTGACAGGCAGTAGTTCACCCCTCCACTTT.

This clonotype was observed many times. The chain joins TRBV24-1 to TRBJ1-2, with 7 bases fitting TRBD1. The CDR3 runs to 14 residues. The trim removed 3 bases at V and 6 bases at J, leaving 6 bases unmatched. CDR1 is KGHDR, CDR2 SFDVKD, per germline. CDR3 in amino acids: CATSDEQGRHGYTF. CDR3 sequence (DNA): TGTGCCACCAGTGATGAACAGGGGAGGCATGGCTACACCTTC.

This clonotype has a single count. This chain links TRBV10-3 with TRBJ1-2; no reliable D call. Trimming cost V 4 bases and J 6 bases, with 6 bases left between them. Germline V gene lookup returns CDR1 ENHRY and CDR2 SYGVKD. This CDR3 is built from 11 residues. The CDR3 is CAISAWDGYTF. Here the CDR3 DNA reads TGTGCCATCAGTGCTTGGGATGGCTACACCTTC.

This clonotype was found many times. This chain joins TRBV10-3 and TRBJ2-2; D may be TRBD2 (6 bases). The length of the CDR3 is 14 residues. Deletions cut 2 bases from V and 5 bases from J, with 9 bases between. The germline gives CDR1 ENHRY, CDR2 SYGVKD. CDR3 bases: TGTGCCATCAGTGAGCACGGGAGTACCGGGGAGCTGTTTTTT. It translates to CAISEHGSTGELFF.

The genes are TRBV29-1 and TRBJ1-5; maybe TRBD1 (6 bases). Germline V gene data show CDR1 as SQVTM and CDR2 as ANQGSEA. The V end was cut by 6 bases, the J end by 0 bases, with 12 bases between. The length of the CDR3 is 14 residues. The CDR3 DNA reads as TGCAGCGTGCCCGGGACATATAGCAATCAGCCCCAGCATTTT. It translates to CSVPGTYSNQPQHF.

The chain couples TRBV7-8 to TRBJ2-2; tentatively, D is TRBD1 (5 bases). Germline V gene sequence: CDR1 SGHVS, CDR2 FQNEAQ. V gave up 7 bases and J gave up 6 bases, with 18 bases separating them. The CDR3 length is 15 residues. CDR3 bases: TGTGCCAGCACCCCTAGACCTGACAGCCCCGGGGAGCTGTTTTTT. Its protein is CASTPRPDSPGELFF.